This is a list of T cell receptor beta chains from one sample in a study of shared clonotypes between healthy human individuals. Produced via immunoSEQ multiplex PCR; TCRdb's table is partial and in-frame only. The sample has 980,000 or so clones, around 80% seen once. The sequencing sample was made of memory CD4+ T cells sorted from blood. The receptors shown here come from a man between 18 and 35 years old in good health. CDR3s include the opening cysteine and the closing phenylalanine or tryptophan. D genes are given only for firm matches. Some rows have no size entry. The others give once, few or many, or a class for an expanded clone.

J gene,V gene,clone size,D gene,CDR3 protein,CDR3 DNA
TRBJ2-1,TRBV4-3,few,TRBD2,CASSQVGLAGAGEQFF,TGCGCCAGCAGCCAAGTCGGACTAGCGGGAGCAGGTGAGCAGTTCTTC
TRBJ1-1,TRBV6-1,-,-,CASSSQPNTEAFF,TGTGCCAGCAGTTCTCAGCCGAACACTGAAGCTTTCTTT
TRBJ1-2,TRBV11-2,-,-,CASSLDLWGGDAYGYTF,TGTGCCAGCAGCTTAGATCTGTGGGGGGGCGATGCCTATGGCTACACCTTC
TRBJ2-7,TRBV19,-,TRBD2,CASSRARGLAGVLSYEQYF,TGTGCCAGTAGTCGCGCGCGCGGACTAGCGGGAGTTCTTTCCTACGAGCAGTACTTC
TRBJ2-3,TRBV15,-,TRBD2,CATSPRSGRVDTQYF,TGTGCCACCAGCCCCAGGAGCGGGAGGGTCGATACGCAGTATTTT
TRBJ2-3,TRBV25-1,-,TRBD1,CASSPTEGTVFATQYF,TGTGCCAGCAGTCCAACAGAGGGGACAGTGTTCGCTACGCAGTATTTT
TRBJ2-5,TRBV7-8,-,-,CASSLGYSSAERPETQYF,TGTGCCAGCAGCTTAGGGTACTCGAGCGCAGAACGTCCAGAGACCCAGTACTTC
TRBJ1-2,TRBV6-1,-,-,CASSGQDINYGYTF,TGTGCCAGCAGTGGACAGGACATTAACTATGGCTACACCTTC
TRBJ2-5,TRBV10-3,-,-,CAISEGLLEETQYF,TGTGCCATCAGTGAAGGGCTTCTAGAAGAGACCCAGTACTTC
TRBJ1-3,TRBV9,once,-,CASSLGTLGNTIYF,TGTGCCAGCAGCCTCGGGACTTTGGGAAACACCATATATTTT
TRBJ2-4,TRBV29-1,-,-,CSVLEGESQYF,TGCAGCGTTTTGGAGGGGGAGAGTCAGTACTTC
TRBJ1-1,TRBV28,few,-,CASSPTGGGNTEAFF,TGTGCCAGCAGTCCCACGGGAGGGGGGAACACTGAAGCTTTCTTT
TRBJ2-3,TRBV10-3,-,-,CAISWTTQTDTQYF,TGTGCCATCAGTTGGACTACCCAGACAGATACGCAGTATTTT
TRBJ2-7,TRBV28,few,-,CASSSDSSYEQYF,TGTGCCAGCAGTTCGGACAGTTCCTACGAGCAGTACTTC
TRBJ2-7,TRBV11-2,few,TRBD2,CASSSEGTSVQYF,TGTGCCAGCAGCTCCGAAGGGACTAGCGTGCAGTACTTC
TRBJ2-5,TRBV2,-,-,CASSVREIQETQYF,TGTGCCAGCAGTGTAAGGGAGATCCAAGAGACCCAGTACTTC
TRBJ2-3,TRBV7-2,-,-,CASRETSHTQYF,TGTGCCAGCAGGGAGACTAGTCATACGCAGTATTTT
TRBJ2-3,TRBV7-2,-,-,CASSSTSGTDTQYF,TGTGCCAGCAGCTCCACTTCGGGCACAGATACGCAGTATTTT
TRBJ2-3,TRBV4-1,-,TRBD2,CASSQPSGVYTQYF,TGCGCCAGCAGCCAACCTAGCGGGGTTTATACGCAGTATTTT
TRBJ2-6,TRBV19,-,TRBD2,CASSISSGAGANVLTF,TGTGCCAGTAGTATTAGTAGCGGGGCTGGGGCCAACGTCCTGACTTTC
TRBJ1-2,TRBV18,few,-,CASSPEGDYGYTF,TGTGCCAGCTCACCAGAGGGTGACTATGGCTACACCTTC
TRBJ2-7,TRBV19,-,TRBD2,CASSTSGGSYEQYF,TGTGCCAGTAGTACTAGCGGGGGATCCTACGAGCAGTACTTC
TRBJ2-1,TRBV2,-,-,CASSAAGTQGNEQFF,TGTGCCAGCAGTGCCGCCGGAACTCAGGGGAATGAGCAGTTCTTC
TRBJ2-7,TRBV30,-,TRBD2,CAWSVSRTSGGYEQYF,TGTGCCTGGAGTGTCTCCAGGACTAGCGGGGGTTACGAGCAGTACTTC
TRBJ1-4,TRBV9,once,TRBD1,CASSPTDRGWEKLFF,TGTGCCAGCAGCCCCACGGACAGGGGGTGGGAAAAACTGTTTTTT
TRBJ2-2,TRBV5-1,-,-,CASSFMGHQNTGELFF,TGCGCCAGCAGCTTCATGGGACACCAGAACACCGGGGAGCTGTTTTTT
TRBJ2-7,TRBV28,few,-,CASTYFGGGSYEQYF,TGTGCCAGCACCTACTTCGGAGGGGGCTCCTACGAGCAGTACTTC
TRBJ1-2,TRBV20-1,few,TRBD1,CSASQTGGDTF,TGCAGTGCTTCACAGACAGGGGGTGATACCTTC
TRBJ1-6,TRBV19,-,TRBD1,CASIQTGGFYNSPLHF,TGTGCCAGTATCCAGACAGGGGGATTCTATAATTCACCCCTCCACTTT
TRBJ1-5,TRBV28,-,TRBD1,CASTSGGAGQPQHF,TGTGCCAGCACCTCAGGGGGCGCGGGGCAGCCCCAGCATTTT
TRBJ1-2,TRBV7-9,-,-,CASSSRDTGIRGYTF,TGTGCCAGCAGCTCCCGTGATACAGGAATTCGTGGCTACACCTTC
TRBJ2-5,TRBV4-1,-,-,CASSQGFRQETQYF,TGCGCCAGCAGCCAAGGGTTCCGTCAAGAGACCCAGTACTTC
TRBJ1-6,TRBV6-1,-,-,CASSQDTGTGPLHF,TGTGCCAGCAGTCAAGACACCGGTACGGGACCCCTCCACTTT
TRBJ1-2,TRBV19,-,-,CASSSLTAFYGYTF,TGTGCCAGTAGTTCCTTGACAGCATTCTATGGCTACACCTTC
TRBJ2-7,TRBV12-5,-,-,CASGGGYEQYF,TGTGCTAGTGGTGGGGGGTACGAGCAGTACTTC
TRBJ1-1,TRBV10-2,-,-,CASGGQMNTEAFF,TGCGCCAGCGGAGGACAGATGAACACTGAAGCTTTCTTT
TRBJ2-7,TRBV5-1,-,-,CASSLTAGDYEQYF,TGCGCCAGCAGCTTAACAGCAGGAGACTACGAGCAGTACTTC